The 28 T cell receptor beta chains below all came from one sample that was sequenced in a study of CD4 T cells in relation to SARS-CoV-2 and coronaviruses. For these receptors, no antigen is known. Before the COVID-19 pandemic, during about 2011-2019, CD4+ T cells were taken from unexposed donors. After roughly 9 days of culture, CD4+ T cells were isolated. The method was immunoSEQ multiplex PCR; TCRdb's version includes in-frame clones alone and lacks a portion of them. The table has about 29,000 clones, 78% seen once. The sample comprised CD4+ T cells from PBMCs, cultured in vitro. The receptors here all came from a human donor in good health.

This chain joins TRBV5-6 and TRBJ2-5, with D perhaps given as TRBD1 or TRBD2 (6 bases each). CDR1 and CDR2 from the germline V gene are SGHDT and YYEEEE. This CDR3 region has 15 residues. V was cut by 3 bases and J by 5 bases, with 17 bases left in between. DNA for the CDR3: TGTGCCAGCAGCTACCCTTCGGGGGCGGAGGAGACCCAGTACTTC. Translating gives CASSYPSGAEETQYF. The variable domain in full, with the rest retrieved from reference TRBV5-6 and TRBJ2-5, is DAGVTQSPTHLIKTRGQQVTLRCSPKSGHDTVSWYQQALGQGPQFIFQYYEEEERQRGNFPDRFSGHQFPNYSSELNVNALLLGDSALYLCASSYPSGAEETQYFGPGTRLLVL.

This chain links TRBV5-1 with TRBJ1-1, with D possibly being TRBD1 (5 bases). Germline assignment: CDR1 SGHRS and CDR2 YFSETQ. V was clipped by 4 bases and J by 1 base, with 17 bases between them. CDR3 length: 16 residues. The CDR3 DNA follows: TGCGCCAGCAGCACCGGGACGGTAAGCTGGAACACTGAAGCTTTCTTT. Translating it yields CASSTGTVSWNTEAFF. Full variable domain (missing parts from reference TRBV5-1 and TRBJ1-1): KAGVTQTPRYLIKTRGQQVTLSCSPISGHRSVSWYQQTPGQGLQFLFEYFSETQRNKGNFPGRFSGRQFSNSRSEMNVSTLELGDSALYLCASSTGTVSWNTEAFFGQGTRLTVV.

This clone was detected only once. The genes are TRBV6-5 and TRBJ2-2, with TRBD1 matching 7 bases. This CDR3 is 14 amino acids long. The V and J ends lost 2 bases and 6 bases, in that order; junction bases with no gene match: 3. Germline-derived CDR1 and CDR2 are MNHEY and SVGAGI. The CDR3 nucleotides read TGTGCCAGCAGTTACGGGACAGTAGCCGGGGAGCTGTTTTTT. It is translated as CASSYGTVAGELFF.

The CDR3 region is CASSSLGGAGLYNEQFF. CDR3 bases: TGTGCCAGCAGCTCCTTGGGAGGGGCGGGACTATACAATGAGCAGTTCTTC. V and J are TRBV7-2 and TRBJ2-1; TRBD2 matches at 7 bases. Germline assignment: CDR1 SGHTA and CDR2 FQGNSA. This CDR3 has 17 residues. The ends lost 4 bases at V and 4 bases at J; junction bases unmatched: 13.

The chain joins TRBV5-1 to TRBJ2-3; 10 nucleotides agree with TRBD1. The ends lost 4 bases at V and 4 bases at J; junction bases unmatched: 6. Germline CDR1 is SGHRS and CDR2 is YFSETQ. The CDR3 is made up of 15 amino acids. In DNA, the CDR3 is TGCGCCAGCAGCCTAGACAGGGGGCGAGCAGATACGCAGTATTTT. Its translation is CASSLDRGRADTQYF.

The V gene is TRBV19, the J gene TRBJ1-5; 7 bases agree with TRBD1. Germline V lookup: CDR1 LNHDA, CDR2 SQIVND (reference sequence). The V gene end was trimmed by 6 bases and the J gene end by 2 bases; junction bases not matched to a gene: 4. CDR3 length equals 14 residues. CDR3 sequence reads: CASRIQGGNQPQHF. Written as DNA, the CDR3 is TGTGCCAGTAGGATTCAGGGGGGCAATCAGCCCCAGCATTTT.

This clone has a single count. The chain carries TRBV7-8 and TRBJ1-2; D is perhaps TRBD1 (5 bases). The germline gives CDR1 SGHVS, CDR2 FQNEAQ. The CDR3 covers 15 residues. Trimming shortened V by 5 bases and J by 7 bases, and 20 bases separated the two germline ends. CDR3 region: CASSQRQSRATGYTF. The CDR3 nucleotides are TGTGCCAGCAGCCAAAGACAGTCCCGGGCTACTGGCTACACCTTC.

The DNA of the CDR3 is TGTGCCAGCTCACCTACTAGCGGGACACTTAGAGATACGCAGTATTTT. It yields the protein CASSPTSGTLRDTQYF. The gene calls are TRBV18 and TRBJ2-3; 10 bases match TRBD2. Germline CDR1 KGHSH, CDR2 LQKENI. This CDR3 contains 16 residues. J gave up 5 bases and V 3 bases, and 8 bases lay outside the gene matches.

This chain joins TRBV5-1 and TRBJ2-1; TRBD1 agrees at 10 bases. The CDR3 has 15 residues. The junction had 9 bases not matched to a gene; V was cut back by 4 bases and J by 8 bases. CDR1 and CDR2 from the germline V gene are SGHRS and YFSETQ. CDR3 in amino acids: CASSETGGEIDEQFF. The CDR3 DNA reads TGCGCCAGCAGCGAGACAGGGGGCGAGATCGATGAGCAGTTCTTC.

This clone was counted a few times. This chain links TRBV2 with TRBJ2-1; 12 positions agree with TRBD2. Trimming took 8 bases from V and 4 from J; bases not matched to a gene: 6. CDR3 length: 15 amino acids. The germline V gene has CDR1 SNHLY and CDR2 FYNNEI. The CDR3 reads CASEAGTSGYNEQFF. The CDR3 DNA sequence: TGTGCCAGCGAGGCAGGGACTAGCGGGTACAATGAGCAGTTCTTC. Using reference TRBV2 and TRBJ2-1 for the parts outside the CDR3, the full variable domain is EPEVTQTPSHQVTQMGQEVILRCVPISNHLYFYWYRQILGQKVEFLVSFYNNEISEKSEIFDDQFSVERPDGSNFTLKIRSTKLEDSAMYFCASEAGTSGYNEQFFGPGTRLTVL.

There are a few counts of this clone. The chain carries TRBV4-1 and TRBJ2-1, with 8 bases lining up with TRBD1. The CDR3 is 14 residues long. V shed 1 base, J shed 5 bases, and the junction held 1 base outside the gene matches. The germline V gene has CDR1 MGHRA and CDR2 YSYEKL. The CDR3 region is CASSQAQGDNEQFF. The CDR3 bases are TGCGCCAGCAGCCAAGCACAGGGGGACAATGAGCAGTTCTTC.

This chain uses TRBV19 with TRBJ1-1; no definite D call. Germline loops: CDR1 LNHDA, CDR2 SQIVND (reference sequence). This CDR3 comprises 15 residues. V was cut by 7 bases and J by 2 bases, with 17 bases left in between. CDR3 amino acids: CASTPEGTPNTEAFF. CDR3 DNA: TGTGCCAGTACCCCGGAGGGAACCCCTAACACTGAAGCTTTCTTT. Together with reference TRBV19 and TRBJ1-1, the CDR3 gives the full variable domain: DGGITQSPKYLFRKEGQNVTLSCEQNLNHDAMYWYRQDPGQGLRLIYYSQIVNDFQKGDIAEGYSVSREKKESFPLTVTSAQKNPTAFYLCASTPEGTPNTEAFFGQGTRLTVV.

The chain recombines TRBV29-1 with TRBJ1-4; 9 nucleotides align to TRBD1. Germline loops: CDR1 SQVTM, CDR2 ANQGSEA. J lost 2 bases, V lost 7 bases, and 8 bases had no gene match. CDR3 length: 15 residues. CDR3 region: CSARTGAVTNEKLFF. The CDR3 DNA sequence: TGCAGCGCTCGGACAGGGGCAGTCACTAATGAAAAACTGTTTTTT. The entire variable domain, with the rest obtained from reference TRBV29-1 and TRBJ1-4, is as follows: SAVISQKPSRDICQRGTSLTIQCQVDSQVTMMFWYRQQPGQSLTLIATANQGSEATYESGFVIDKFPISRPNLTFSTLTVSNMSPEDSSIYLCSARTGAVTNEKLFFGSGTQLSVL.

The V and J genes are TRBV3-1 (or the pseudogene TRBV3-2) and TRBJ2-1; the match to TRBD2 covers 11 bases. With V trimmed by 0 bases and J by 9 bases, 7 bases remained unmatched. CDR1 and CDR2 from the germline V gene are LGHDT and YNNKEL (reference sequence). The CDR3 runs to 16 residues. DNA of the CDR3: TGTGCCAGCAGCCAAGATCTCGGACTAGCGGGTGGTGAGCAGTTCTTC. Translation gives CASSQDLGLAGGEQFF.

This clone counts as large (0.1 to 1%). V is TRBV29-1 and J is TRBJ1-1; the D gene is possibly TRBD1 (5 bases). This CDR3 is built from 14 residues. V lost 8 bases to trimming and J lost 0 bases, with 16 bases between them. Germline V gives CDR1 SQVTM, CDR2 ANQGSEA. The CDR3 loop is CSTEGAGMNTEAFF. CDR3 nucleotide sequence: TGCAGCACCGAAGGGGCAGGTATGAACACTGAAGCTTTCTTT.

The CDR3 sequence is CASGVAGGPYEQYF. The DNA of the CDR3 is TGCGCCAGCGGGGTAGCGGGGGGGCCCTACGAGCAGTACTTC. The V call is TRBV10-2, the J call TRBJ2-7; TRBD2 matches at 11 bases. The CDR3 is made up of 14 amino acids. The germline CDR1 and CDR2 sequences are WSHSY and SAAADI. Trimming cost V 8 bases and J 2 bases; bases outside gene matches: 5.

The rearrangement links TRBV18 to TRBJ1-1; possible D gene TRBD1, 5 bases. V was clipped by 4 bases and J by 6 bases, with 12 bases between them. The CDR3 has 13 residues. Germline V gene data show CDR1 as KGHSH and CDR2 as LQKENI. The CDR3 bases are TGTGCCAGCTCACAGCCCCAAGGGGCTGAAGCTTTCTTT. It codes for CASSQPQGAEAFF.

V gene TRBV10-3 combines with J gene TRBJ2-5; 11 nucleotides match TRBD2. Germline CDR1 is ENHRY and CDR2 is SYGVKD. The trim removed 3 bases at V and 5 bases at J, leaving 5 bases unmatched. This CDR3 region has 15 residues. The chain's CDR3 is CAISDGTSGGETQYF. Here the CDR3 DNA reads TGTGCCATCAGTGATGGAACTAGCGGGGGCGAGACCCAGTACTTC.

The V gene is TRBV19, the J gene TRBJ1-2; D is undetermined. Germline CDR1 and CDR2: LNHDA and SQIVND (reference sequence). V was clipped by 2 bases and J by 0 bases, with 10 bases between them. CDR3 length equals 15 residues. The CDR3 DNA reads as TGTGCCAGTAGTATACAACTACGAGCTAACTATGGCTACACCTTC. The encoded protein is CASSIQLRANYGYTF. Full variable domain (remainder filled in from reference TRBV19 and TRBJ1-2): DGGITQSPKYLFRKEGQNVTLSCEQNLNHDAMYWYRQDPGQGLRLIYYSQIVNDFQKGDIAEGYSVSREKKESFPLTVTSAQKNPTAFYLCASSIQLRANYGYTFGSGTRLTVV.

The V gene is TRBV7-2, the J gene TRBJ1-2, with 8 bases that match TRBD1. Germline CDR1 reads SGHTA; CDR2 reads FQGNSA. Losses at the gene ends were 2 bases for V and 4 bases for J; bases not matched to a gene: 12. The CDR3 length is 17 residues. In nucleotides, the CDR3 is TGTGCCAGCAGCTTACTACGGACAGGGCAGACTAGCTATGGCTACACCTTC. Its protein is CASSLLRTGQTSYGYTF.

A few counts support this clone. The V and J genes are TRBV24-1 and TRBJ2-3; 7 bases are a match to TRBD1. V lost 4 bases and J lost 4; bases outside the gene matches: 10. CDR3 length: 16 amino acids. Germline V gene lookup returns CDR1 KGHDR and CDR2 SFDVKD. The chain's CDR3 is CATSDRTGEYADTQYF. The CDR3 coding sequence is TGTGCCACCAGTGACCGCACAGGGGAGTACGCAGATACGCAGTATTTT.

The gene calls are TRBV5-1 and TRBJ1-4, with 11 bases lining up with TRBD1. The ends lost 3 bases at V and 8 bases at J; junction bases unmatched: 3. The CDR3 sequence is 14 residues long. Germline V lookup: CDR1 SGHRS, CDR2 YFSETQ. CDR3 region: CASSSGTGGEKLFF. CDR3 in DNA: TGCGCCAGCAGCTCCGGGACAGGGGGAGAAAAACTGTTTTTT.

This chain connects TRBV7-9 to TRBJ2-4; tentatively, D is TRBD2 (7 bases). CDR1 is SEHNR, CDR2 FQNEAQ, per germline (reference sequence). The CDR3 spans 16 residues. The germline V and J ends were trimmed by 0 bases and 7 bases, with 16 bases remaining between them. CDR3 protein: CASSLAGGQGWNIQYF. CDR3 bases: TGTGCCAGCAGCTTAGCCGGGGGGCAGGGGTGGAACATTCAGTACTTC.

CDR3 region: CASSLRGGGFSYEQYF. As DNA, the CDR3 is TGTGCCAGCAGCTTACGTGGCGGGGGGTTTTCTTACGAGCAGTACTTC. V gene TRBV11-2 combines with J gene TRBJ2-7; 8 nucleotides agree with TRBD2. The V gene end was trimmed by 2 bases and the J gene end by 4 bases; junction bases not matched to a gene: 10. This CDR3 comprises 16 residues. CDR1 is SGHAT, CDR2 FQNNGV, per germline.

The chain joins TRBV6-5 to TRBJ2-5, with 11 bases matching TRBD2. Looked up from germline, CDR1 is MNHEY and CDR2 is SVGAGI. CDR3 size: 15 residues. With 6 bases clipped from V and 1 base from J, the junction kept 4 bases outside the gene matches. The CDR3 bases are TGTGCCAGCAGGAGACTAGCGGGGCTCCAAGAGACCCAGTACTTC. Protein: CASRRLAGLQETQYF.

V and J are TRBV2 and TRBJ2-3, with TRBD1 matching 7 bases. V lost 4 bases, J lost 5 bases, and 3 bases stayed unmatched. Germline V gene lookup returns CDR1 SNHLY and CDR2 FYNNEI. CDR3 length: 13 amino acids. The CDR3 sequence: CASSGQGGDTQYF. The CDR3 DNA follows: TGTGCCAGCAGTGGACAGGGTGGAGATACGCAGTATTTT.

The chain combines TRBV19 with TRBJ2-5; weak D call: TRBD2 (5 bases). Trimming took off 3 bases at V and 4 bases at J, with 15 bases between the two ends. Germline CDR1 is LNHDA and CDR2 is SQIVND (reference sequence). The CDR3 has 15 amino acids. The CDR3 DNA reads TGTGCCAGTAGTATCGGCGGCGGGCAAATAGAGACCCAGTACTTC. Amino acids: CASSIGGGQIETQYF. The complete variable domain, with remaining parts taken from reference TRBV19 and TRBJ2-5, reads DGGITQSPKYLFRKEGQNVTLSCEQNLNHDAMYWYRQDPGQGLRLIYYSQIVNDFQKGDIAEGYSVSREKKESFPLTVTSAQKNPTAFYLCASSIGGGQIETQYFGPGTRLLVL.

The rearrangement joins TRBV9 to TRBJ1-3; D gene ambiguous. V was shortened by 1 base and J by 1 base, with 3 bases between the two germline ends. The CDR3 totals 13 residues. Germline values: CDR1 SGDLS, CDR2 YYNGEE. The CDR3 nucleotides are TGTGCCAGCAGCGTACAATCTGGAAACACCATATATTTT. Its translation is CASSVQSGNTIYF. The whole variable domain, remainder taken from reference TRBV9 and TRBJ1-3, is DSGVTQTPKHLITATGQRVTLRCSPRSGDLSVYWYQQSLDQGLQFLIQYYNGEERAKGNILERFSAQQFPDLHSELNLSSLELGDSALYFCASSVQSGNTIYFGEGSWLTVV.